This entry lists 13 T cell receptor beta chains sequenced from one sample in a study of cytomegalovirus exposure and HLA in healthy donors (dated by TCRdb to 2017 to 2019). Libraries were prepared through the immunoSEQ multiplex PCR assay. For the multiplex PCR, a mixture combining 60 forward primers for TCR Vbeta segments and 13 reverse primers for TCR Jbeta segments was used. The table was pulled from immuneACCESS by TCRdb, which kept in-frame rearrangements only. Such tables lose some clones; where checked, under half of the loss comes from unresolved V genes, and the rest has no known cause. This sample holds approximately 90,000 clones; around 77% were observed only once. Roughly 3.5% of the sample is held by the ten biggest clonotypes. The sequencing sample was made of PBMCs. The receptors were sampled from a man aged 25 to 45 in good health and CMV-seronegative.

The chain carries TRBV18 and TRBJ1-4; 10 bases match TRBD1. The CDR3 runs to 17 residues. V was pared by 2 bases and J by 7 bases, with 10 bases of the junction left unmatched. In germline, CDR1 is KGHSH, CDR2 LQKENI. CDR3 sequence reads: CASSPNDRGLVSEKLFF. The CDR3 DNA follows: TGTGCCAGCTCACCAAACGACAGGGGGCTTGTAAGTGAAAAACTGTTTTTT. The whole variable domain, remainder taken from reference TRBV18 and TRBJ1-4, is NAGVMQNPRHLVRRRGQEARLRCSPMKGHSHVYWYRQLPEEGLKFMVYLQKENIIDESGMPKERFSAEFPKEGPSILRIQQVVRGDSAAYFCASSPNDRGLVSEKLFFGSGTQLSVL.

The rearrangement uses TRBV2 and TRBJ1-1, with TRBD1 as a possible D gene (6 bases). Germline V gene lookup returns CDR1 SNHLY and CDR2 FYNNEI. V lost 2 bases to trimming and J lost 7 bases, with 14 bases between them. CDR3 size: 14 residues. The CDR3 here is CASSETGTKFEAFF. The CDR3 DNA is TGTGCCAGCAGTGAAACCGGGACAAAATTTGAAGCTTTCTTT.

The rearrangement joins TRBV6-1 to TRBJ1-2, with D possibly matching TRBD1 (6 bases). In germline, CDR1 is MNHNS, CDR2 SASEGT. Trimming stripped 5 bases from V and 6 bases from J, with 13 bases between. The CDR3 has 13 amino acids. CDR3 region: CASSLRGYHGYTF. CDR3 nucleotide sequence: TGTGCCAGCAGTTTAAGGGGGTACCATGGCTACACCTTC.

The rearrangement uses TRBV27 and TRBJ2-6; D gene ambiguous. Trimming removed 6 bases from V and 9 bases from J, with 15 bases in between. Germline assignment: CDR1 MNHEY and CDR2 SMNVEV (reference sequence). The CDR3 spans 14 residues. The CDR3 spells CASSPTVLGNVLTF. The CDR3, as DNA: TGTGCCAGCAGCCCAACAGTTTTGGGCAACGTCCTGACTTTC.

V gene TRBV10-1 combines with J gene TRBJ1-1; D remains unclear. The V gene lost 5 bases and the J gene lost 1 base, with 8 bases spanning the gap. The V gene's germline CDR1 is WNHNN and CDR2 SYGVQD (reference sequence). The CDR3 length is 13 residues. CDR3 nucleotide sequence: TGCGCCAGCAGTCCGGGTCCGAACACTGAAGCTTTCTTT. Its translation is CASSPGPNTEAFF.

The rearrangement joins TRBV5-4 to TRBJ2-3, with TRBD1 matching 8 bases. This CDR3 region has 15 residues. Germline V gene sequence: CDR1 SGHNT, CDR2 YYREEE (reference sequence). Trimming removed 5 bases from V and 1 base from J; junction bases left unmatched: 6. DNA for the CDR3: TGTGCCAGCAGTACGGGACAGGTCGGCACAGATACGCAGTATTTT. Its translation is CASSTGQVGTDTQYF.

The chain couples TRBV5-1 to TRBJ2-4, with 9 bases identical to TRBD2. Germline V gene lookup returns CDR1 SGHRS and CDR2 YFSETQ. Trimming at V came to 0 bases and at J to 8 bases, leaving 6 bases not matched to a gene. The CDR3 is made up of 15 amino acids. The CDR3 sequence: CASSLVSGGSYIQYF. In DNA form, the CDR3 reads TGCGCCAGCAGCTTGGTGAGCGGGGGGAGTTACATTCAGTACTTC.

The rearrangement links TRBV4-2 to TRBJ2-2, with D possibly being TRBD2 (5 bases). The CDR3 totals 14 residues. V was pared by 0 bases and J by 6 bases, with 8 bases between. Germline V gives CDR1 LGHNA, CDR2 YNFKEQ. For the CDR3, the DNA is TGTGCCAGCAGCCAAGATCGGGGTGCCGGGGAGCTGTTTTTT. Translation: CASSQDRGAGELFF.

A single count supports this clone. V and J are TRBV28 and TRBJ2-5; 7 positions match TRBD1. The J call could be wrong; TRBJ2-7 is a better fit for the DNA end. Germline CDR1 and CDR2: MDHEN and SYDVKM. This CDR3 is 13 amino acids long. The CDR3 sequence: CASRTGSSYEQYF. CDR3 DNA: TGTGCCAGCAGGACAGGGTCCTCCTACGAGCAGTACTTC.

The gene calls are TRBV2 and TRBJ1-3; no firm D call. Between the trimmed V and J ends, which lost 0 bases and 4 bases, there was a span of 10 bases. The CDR3 contains 15 residues. Germline lookup yields CDR1 SNHLY and CDR2 FYNNEI. CDR3 amino acids: CASSEALTGGNTIYF. The CDR3 region has the DNA TGTGCCAGCAGTGAAGCGCTAACGGGGGGAAACACCATATATTTT.

This clone was recorded only once. The chain links TRBV15 to TRBJ1-4; D is perhaps TRBD1 (5 bases). The length of the CDR3 is 19 residues. V dropped 0 bases and J dropped 1 base, with 18 bases sitting between them. Germline V gene data show CDR1 as LNHNV and CDR2 as YYDKDF (reference sequence). This CDR3 is CATSRDIPHRQGTNEKLFF. The CDR3 DNA reads TGTGCCACCAGCAGAGATATCCCTCACAGGCAGGGAACTAATGAAAAACTGTTTTTT.

V usage is TRBV6-5 and J usage is TRBJ2-7, with D uncertain. V lost 0 bases and J 3 bases, leaving 12 bases between the germline ends. CDR3 length equals 15 residues. Germline CDR1 and CDR2: MNHEY and SVGAGI. CDR3 DNA: TGTGCCAGCAGTTACTCGGCGGCAGCCAACTACGAGCAGTACTTC. Translating gives CASSYSAAANYEQYF.

Only a few counts were recorded for this clone. The chain combines TRBV28 with TRBJ2-2; 9 positions agree with TRBD1. CDR3 length: 15 residues. Germline values: CDR1 MDHEN, CDR2 SYDVKM. The V and J ends lost 6 bases and 5 bases, in that order; junction bases with no gene match: 7. The CDR3 DNA is TGTGCCAGCAGCCCCGGGACAGGGTATACCGGGGAGCTGTTTTTT. Translation: CASSPGTGYTGELFF.